This TCR beta chain was identified during a study of preoperative IRX-2 immunotherapy in early breast cancer. Sample treatment: preoperative locoregional IRX-2 cytokine immunotherapy. Patients received preoperative, locoregional IRX-2 cytokine immunotherapy in a phase Ib study. Only in-frame clones appear in the TCRdb table, and some are missing; sequencing was by immunoSEQ multiplex PCR. The sample contains approximately 100,000 clones, 80% to 90% of which appear only once. Germline V gene data show CDR1 as SGHDN and CDR2 as FVKESK. V lost 4 bases, J lost 3 bases, and 7 bases stayed unmatched. The CDR3 loop spans 15 amino acids.

Sample: tumor tissue, taken after IRX-2 immunotherapy. The sequence came from a human donor with breast cancer. This rearrangement joins TRBV14 to TRBJ2-7; 9 positions match TRBD2. This CDR3 is CASSLTSGPVYEQYF. The CDR3 nucleotides are TGTGCCAGCAGCCTTACTAGCGGGCCCGTCTACGAGCAGTACTTC.